These 19 T cell receptor beta chains were sequenced from one sample in a study of cytomegalovirus exposure and HLA in healthy donors. PCR used 60 Vbeta primers and 13 Jbeta primers. Clones were sequenced by immunoSEQ multiplex PCR, and TCRdb holds only the in-frame ones, with some missing. The table shows about 150,000 clones, with around 82% occurring only once. Material: PBMCs. The receptors shown here come from a woman aged 45-59 years in good health and CMV-seropositive.

The chain combines TRBV18 with TRBJ1-4, with 7 positions matching TRBD1. The J segment lost 6 bases and the V segment lost 3 bases, leaving 16 bases of the junction unmatched. Germline loops: CDR1 KGHSH, CDR2 LQKENI. This CDR3 region has 18 residues. The CDR3 DNA reads TGTGCCAGCTCACCTGGAGAACAGGGGTTGAGCGGCGATGAAAAACTGTTTTTT. Encoded protein: CASSPGEQGLSGDEKLFF.

The CDR3 here is CASTPGLLSYNEQFF. The DNA of the CDR3 is TGTGCCAGCACCCCCGGACTGCTCTCCTACAATGAGCAGTTCTTC. The gene calls are TRBV7-8 and TRBJ2-1; the D gene is possibly TRBD2 (5 bases). The germline CDR1 and CDR2 sequences are SGHVS and FQNEAQ. With 7 bases removed from V and 0 bases from J, the gap between germline ends came to 13 bases. The CDR3 consists of 15 residues.

The rearrangement links TRBV27 to TRBJ2-3, with TRBD2 matching 8 bases. Germline V gene data show CDR1 as MNHEY and CDR2 as SMNVEV (reference sequence). This CDR3 contains 16 residues. Unmatched junction bases numbered 8, after V lost 5 bases and J lost 1 base. In DNA, the CDR3 is TGTGCCAGCAGTCGGGGGGGTGACCTAGGCACAGATACGCAGTATTTT. It translates to CASSRGGDLGTDTQYF.

V and J are TRBV2 and TRBJ2-3, with 8 nucleotides matching TRBD1. CDR3 length: 15 amino acids. Germline V gives CDR1 SNHLY, CDR2 FYNNEI. After removal of 5 bases from V and 1 base from J, the junction contained 5 bases not matched to a gene. The CDR3 DNA sequence: TGTGCCAGCAGTCCACTACAGGGGGGCACAGATACGCAGTATTTT. Encoded protein: CASSPLQGGTDTQYF.

This chain uses TRBV12-5 with TRBJ2-2; TRBD1 aligns across 8 bases. CDR1 LGHNT and CDR2 FRNRAP come from the germline V gene. The J segment lost 4 bases and the V segment lost 6 bases, leaving 4 bases of the junction unmatched. This CDR3 is built from 14 residues. The CDR3 coding sequence is TGTGCTAGTGGAGAAACAGGGGGCACCGGGGAGCTGTTTTTT. This encodes CASGETGGTGELFF.

The rearrangement joins TRBV30 to TRBJ2-2; the match to TRBD2 covers 7 bases. CDR3 length: 12 amino acids. The V gene's germline CDR1 is GTSNPN and CDR2 SVGIG (reference sequence). After removal of 1 base from V and 7 bases from J, the junction contained 0 bases not matched to a gene. The CDR3 reads CAWSGGGGELFF. The CDR3 DNA reads TGTGCCTGGAGTGGCGGGGGCGGGGAGCTGTTTTTT.

The chain uses TRBV18 and TRBJ2-3; 11 bases are a match to TRBD2. V was pared by 2 bases and J by 2 bases, with 9 bases of the junction left unmatched. CDR1 is KGHSH and CDR2 is LQKENI in the germline V gene. The CDR3 consists of 18 residues. The DNA for the CDR3 is TGTGCCAGCTCACCATTAACTAGCGGGGGATCTATCACAGATACGCAGTATTTT. Amino acid sequence: CASSPLTSGGSITDTQYF.

This clone was seen more than once but under ten times. The chain links TRBV15 to TRBJ1-5; TRBD1 might be the D (5 bases). Per germline, CDR1 LNHNV and CDR2 YYDKDF (reference sequence). The CDR3 spans 14 residues. V was clipped by 5 bases and J by 7 bases, with 15 bases between them. The CDR3 DNA follows: TGTGCCACCAGCCCGGGGGGGGAAGGGCAGCCCCAGCATTTT. Protein: CATSPGGEGQPQHF.

The chain joins TRBV7-9 to TRBJ1-3; the D is unclear. The germline V gene has CDR1 SEHNR and CDR2 FQNEAQ (reference sequence). The CDR3 is 14 residues long. V gave up 3 bases and J gave up 4 bases, with 10 bases separating them. The chain's CDR3 is CASSLTGGGNTIYF. In nucleotides, the CDR3 is TGTGCCAGCAGCTTGACTGGAGGGGGAAACACCATATATTTT.

The genes are TRBV7-3 and TRBJ2-4, with D tentatively TRBD1 (6 bases). With 2 bases removed from V and 4 bases from J, the gap between germline ends came to 18 bases. The CDR3 covers 17 residues. The germline gives CDR1 SGHTA, CDR2 FQGTGA. The CDR3 reads CASSLLRGGFSKNIQYF. CDR3 DNA sequence: TGTGCCAGCAGCTTACTCAGGGGTGGGTTCTCGAAAAACATTCAGTACTTC.

This clone has a single count. The V call is TRBV5-4, the J call TRBJ2-2, with 10 bases identical to TRBD2. Germline values: CDR1 SGHNT, CDR2 YYREEE (reference sequence). This CDR3 spans 16 amino acids. J was trimmed by 3 bases and V by 4 bases; bases with no gene match: 6. The CDR3 nucleotides read TGTGCCAGCAGCCAGGGACTAGCGATGGACACCGGGGAGCTGTTTTTT. This codes for CASSQGLAMDTGELFF.

The chain is built from TRBV27 and TRBJ1-1; D may be TRBD1 (6 bases). This CDR3 has 12 residues. The germline CDR1 and CDR2 sequences are MNHEY and SMNVEV (reference sequence). V shed 3 bases and J shed 5 bases, with 7 bases lying between them. DNA for the CDR3: TGTGCCAGCAGTTTTCAGGGGACTGAAGCTTTCTTT. It specifies CASSFQGTEAFF.

In regard to this clone: Other DNA sequences from this sample encode an identical CDR3 as well. This sequence joins TRBV7-2 and TRBJ2-3, with 9 bases aligning to TRBD2. Losses at the gene ends were 3 bases for V and 6 bases for J; bases not matched to a gene: 7. CDR1 is SGHTA and CDR2 is FQGNSA in the germline V gene. The CDR3 consists of 15 residues. CDR3 in DNA: TGTGCCAGCAGCTTTGGGCGGGGGGGGAGGGATACGCAGTATTTT. Translated, it gives CASSFGRGGRDTQYF.

This clone was observed a single time. The gene calls are TRBV6-5 and TRBJ2-7; 9 bases are a match to TRBD2. The germline V gene has CDR1 MNHEY and CDR2 SVGAGI. The CDR3 extends over 15 amino acids. The V gene end was trimmed by 8 bases and the J gene end by 3 bases; junction bases not matched to a gene: 11. DNA for the CDR3: TGTGCCAGCGGGAGCGAGCGGGGGGTTATCTACGAGCAGTACTTC. It specifies CASGSERGVIYEQYF.

V and J are TRBV7-9 and TRBJ2-1, with 8 bases matching TRBD2. The CDR3 is 14 residues long. Germline V gives CDR1 SEHNR, CDR2 FQNEAQ (reference sequence). Losses at the gene ends were 4 bases for V and 7 bases for J; bases not matched to a gene: 6. The CDR3 reads CASSSRGGGNEQFF. The CDR3 DNA sequence: TGTGCCAGCAGCTCCCGGGGGGGAGGTAATGAGCAGTTCTTC.

V usage is TRBV7-2 and J usage is TRBJ1-4; 9 nucleotides align to TRBD1. V shed 1 base, J shed 10 bases, and the junction held 7 bases outside the gene matches. CDR3 length: 15 amino acids. Germline V gives CDR1 SGHTA, CDR2 FQGNSA. The CDR3 is CASSLEGTGSLKLFF. DNA for the CDR3: TGTGCCAGCAGCTTAGAGGGGACAGGGAGCTTAAAACTGTTTTTT.

This clone was observed once. This sequence joins TRBV7-9 and TRBJ1-4; 9 bases align to TRBD1. Germline V gene lookup returns CDR1 SEHNR and CDR2 FQNEAQ (reference sequence). This CDR3 comprises 15 residues. V was clipped by 3 bases and J by 7 bases; unmatched bases: 6. The CDR3 nucleotides read TGTGCCAGCAGCTTTGGCGGGACAGGGATTGAAAAACTGTTTTTT. This sequence encodes CASSFGGTGIEKLFF.

V usage is TRBV7-2 and J usage is TRBJ2-1; 13 bases match TRBD2. CDR1 and CDR2 from the germline V gene are SGHTA and FQGNSA. The CDR3 runs to 17 residues. The V and J ends lost 5 bases and 9 bases, in that order; junction bases with no gene match: 13. The CDR3 nucleotides are TGTGCCAGCAGCCCGGGGGTCCGACTAGCGGGGGGCGGTGAGCAGTTCTTC. It yields the protein CASSPGVRLAGGGEQFF.

The V gene is TRBV6-1, the J gene TRBJ2-5; 8 nucleotides agree with TRBD2. Germline assignment: CDR1 MNHNS and CDR2 SASEGT. The V and J ends lost 6 bases and 3 bases, in that order; junction bases with no gene match: 6. The CDR3 has 14 amino acids. Written as DNA, the CDR3 is TGTGCCAGCAGCCCAGCGGGGGCAAAAGAGACCCAGTACTTC. It translates to CASSPAGAKETQYF.